Here is one T cell receptor beta chain with its context. Antigen unknown. This specimen belongs to a study of naive and memory T cell subsets. Study-level results: A clonotype means one alpha or beta sequence, not an alpha/beta pair. Naive repertoires, especially CD8, held a few larger clonotypes, possibly memory cells re-expressing CD45RA. From naive to CM, EM and EMRA, diversity decreased and Gini increased.

Trimming cost V 4 bases and J 6 bases; bases outside gene matches: 17. Germline CDR1 reads SGDLS; CDR2 reads YYNGEE. The CDR3 runs to 18 residues. An equimolar mix of two oligonucleotides served as the beta constant-region primer for TRBC1 and TRBC2. Ligated cDNA was amplified by four rounds of PCR with nested alpha and beta constant-region primers and SP2. One entry per CDR3 protein, called by TCRdb with MiXCR from the UMI-ligation and nested PCR reads. The sample yields about 150,000 distinct CDR3 sequences, about 23% seen once. Sample: naive CD4+ T cells from blood. The sequence was obtained from a human donor in good health. The rearrangement joins TRBV9 to TRBJ2-1; 9 bases fit TRBD2. The CDR3 DNA reads TGTGCCAGCAGCCCCCGGCCCCCTCTCGCGGGAGGGGGCAATGAGCAGTTCTTC. Translating gives CASSPRPPLAGGGNEQFF.